This T cell receptor beta chain emerged from a study of regulatory T cells in long-lasting Graves disease. Described time point: newly diagnosed GD, antithyroid drugs for less than 3 months. From PBMCs, RNA was extracted and then used to make the TCR library. Building of the TCR beta libraries involved iRepertoire HTBI primers and Arm-PCR of CDR3 regions. TCRdb re-called the multiplex PCR reads with MiXCR, one entry per CDR3 protein. Of 300,000 to 400,000 distinct CDR3 sequences listed, 15% to 20% are singletons. The CDR3 consists of 16 residues. Overall study results and limits: Persistent disease showed a preference for TRBV28, TRBJ1-2 and TRBJ2-5. Whereas approximately 980 public clonotypes were shared by new patients, persistent patients shared more, at roughly 3,000.

Remarks on this clonotype: Its antigen remains unknown. A read error is the likely source, as a far larger clone sits one nucleotide away.

This chain uses TRBV12-3 or TRBV12-4 with TRBJ2-5, with a weak D call TRBD1 (5 bases). The end of the DNA aligns better with TRBJ2-1, so the J call may be wrong. Sequences were derived from peripheral blood mononuclear cells (PBMCs), sampled at new diagnosis, from a patient treated with antithyroid drugs. The sequence derives from a female donor with Graves disease. For the CDR3, the DNA is TGTGCCAGCAGTTCCTGGGGCGCCGGAACCTGCAATGAGCAGTTCTTC. It codes for CASSSWGAGTCNEQFF.